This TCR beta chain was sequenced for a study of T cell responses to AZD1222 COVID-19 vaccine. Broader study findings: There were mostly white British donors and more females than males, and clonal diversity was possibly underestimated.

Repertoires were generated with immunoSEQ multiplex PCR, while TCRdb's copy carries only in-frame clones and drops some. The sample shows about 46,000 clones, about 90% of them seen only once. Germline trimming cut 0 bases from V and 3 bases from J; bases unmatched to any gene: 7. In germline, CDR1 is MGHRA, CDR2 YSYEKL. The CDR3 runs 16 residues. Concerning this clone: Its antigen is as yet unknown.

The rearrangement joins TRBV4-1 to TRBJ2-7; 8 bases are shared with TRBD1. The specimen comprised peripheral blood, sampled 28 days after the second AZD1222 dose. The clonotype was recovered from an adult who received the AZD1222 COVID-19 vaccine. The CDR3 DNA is TGCGCCAGCAGCCAAGATCGGGCAGGGGGCCTCTACGAGCAGTACTTC. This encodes CASSQDRAGGLYEQYF.